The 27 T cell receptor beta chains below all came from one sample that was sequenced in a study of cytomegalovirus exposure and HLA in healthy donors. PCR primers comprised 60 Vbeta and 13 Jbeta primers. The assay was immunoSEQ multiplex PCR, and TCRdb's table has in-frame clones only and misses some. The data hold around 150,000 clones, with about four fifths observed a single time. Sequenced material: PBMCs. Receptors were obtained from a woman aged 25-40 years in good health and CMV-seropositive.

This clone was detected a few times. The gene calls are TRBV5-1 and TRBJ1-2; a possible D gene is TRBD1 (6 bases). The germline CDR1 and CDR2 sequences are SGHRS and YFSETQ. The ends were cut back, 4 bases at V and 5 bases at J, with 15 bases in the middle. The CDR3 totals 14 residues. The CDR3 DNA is TGCGCCAGCAGCCCCCAGGGGAACGGGTATGGCTACACCTTC. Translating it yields CASSPQGNGYGYTF.

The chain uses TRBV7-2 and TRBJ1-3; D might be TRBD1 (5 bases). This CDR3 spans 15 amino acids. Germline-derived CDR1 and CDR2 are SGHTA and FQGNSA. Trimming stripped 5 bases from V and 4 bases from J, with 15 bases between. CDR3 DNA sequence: TGTGCCAGCAGCCTCCAGGGCGGCTTCGGAAACACCATATATTTT. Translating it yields CASSLQGGFGNTIYF.

The CDR3: CASSLGQNQPQHF. CDR3 in DNA: TGTGCCAGCAGCTTGGGACAGAATCAGCCCCAGCATTTT. The chain couples TRBV13 to TRBJ1-5, with 7 bases aligning to TRBD1. The CDR3 consists of 13 residues. V was clipped by 3 bases and J by 4 bases; unmatched bases: 0. Germline V lookup: CDR1 PRHDT, CDR2 FYEKMQ (reference sequence).

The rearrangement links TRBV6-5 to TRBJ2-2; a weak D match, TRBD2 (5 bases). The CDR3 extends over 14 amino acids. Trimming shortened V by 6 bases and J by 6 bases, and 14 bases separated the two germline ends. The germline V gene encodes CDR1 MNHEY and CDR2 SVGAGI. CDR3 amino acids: CASSPYGVPGELFF. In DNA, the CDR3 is TGTGCCAGCAGCCCCTACGGGGTCCCCGGGGAGCTGTTTTTT.

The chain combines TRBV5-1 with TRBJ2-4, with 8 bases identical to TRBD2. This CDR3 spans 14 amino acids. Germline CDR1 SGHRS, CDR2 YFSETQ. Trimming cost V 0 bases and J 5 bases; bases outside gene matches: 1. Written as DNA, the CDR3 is TGCGCCAGCAGCTTGGCGGGGGGGGAAAACATTCAGTACTTC. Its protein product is CASSLAGGENIQYF.

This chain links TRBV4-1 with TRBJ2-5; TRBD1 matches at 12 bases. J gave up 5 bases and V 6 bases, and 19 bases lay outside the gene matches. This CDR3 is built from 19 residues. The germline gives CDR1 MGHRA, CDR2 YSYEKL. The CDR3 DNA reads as TGCGCCAGCAGGCGCACCGGGACAGGGGGCAGGAGGCCTGAGGAGACCCAGTACTTC. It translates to CASRRTGTGGRRPEETQYF.

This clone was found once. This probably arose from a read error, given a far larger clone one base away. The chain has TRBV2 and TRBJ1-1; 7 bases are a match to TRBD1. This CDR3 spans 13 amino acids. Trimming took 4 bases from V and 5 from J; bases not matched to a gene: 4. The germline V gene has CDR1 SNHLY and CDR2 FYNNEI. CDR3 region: CASSVQTGTEAFF. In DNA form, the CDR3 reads TGTGCCAGCAGTGTCCAGACAGGGACTGAAGCTTTCTTT. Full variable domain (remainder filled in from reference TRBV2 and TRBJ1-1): EPEVTQTPSHQVTQMGQEVILRCVPISNHLYFYWYRQILGQKVEFLVSFYNNEISEKSEIFDDQFSVERPDGSNFTLKIRSTKLEDSAMYFCASSVQTGTEAFFGQGTRLTVV.

The CDR3 region has the DNA TGTGCCAGCAGTCCGAAAAACTGGGCCGGCTACACCTTC. Amino acid sequence: CASSPKNWAGYTF. The chain couples TRBV5-4 to TRBJ1-2; D call uncertain. CDR1 is SGHNT and CDR2 is YYREEE in the germline V gene (reference sequence). Between the trimmed V and J ends, which lost 5 bases and 8 bases, there was a span of 16 bases. The length of the CDR3 is 13 residues. The full variable domain, its missing parts supplied by reference TRBV5-4 and TRBJ1-2, is ETGVTQSPTHLIKTRGQQVTLRCSSQSGHNTVSWYQQALGQGPQFIFQYYREEENGRGNFPPRFSGLQFPNYSSELNVNALELDDSALYLCASSPKNWAGYTFGSGTRLTVV.

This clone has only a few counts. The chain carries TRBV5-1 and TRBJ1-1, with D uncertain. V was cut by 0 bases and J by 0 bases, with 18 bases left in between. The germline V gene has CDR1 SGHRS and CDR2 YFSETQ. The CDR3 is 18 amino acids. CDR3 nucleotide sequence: TGCGCCAGCAGCTTGGGTCGGAGGGCAGCTAATTTGAACACTGAAGCTTTCTTT. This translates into CASSLGRRAANLNTEAFF.

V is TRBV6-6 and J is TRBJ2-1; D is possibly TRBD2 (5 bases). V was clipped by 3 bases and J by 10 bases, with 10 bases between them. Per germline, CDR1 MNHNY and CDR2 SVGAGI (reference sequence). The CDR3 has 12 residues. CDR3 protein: CASSYFRGEQFF. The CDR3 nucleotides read TGTGCCAGCAGTTATTTTAGAGGGGAGCAGTTCTTC.

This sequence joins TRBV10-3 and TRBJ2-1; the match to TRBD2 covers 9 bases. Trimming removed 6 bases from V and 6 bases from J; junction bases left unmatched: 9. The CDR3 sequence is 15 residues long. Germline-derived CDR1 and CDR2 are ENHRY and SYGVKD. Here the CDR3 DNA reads TGTGCCATCAGGCCTAGCGGGGTTTTATTCAATGAGCAGTTCTTC. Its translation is CAIRPSGVLFNEQFF.

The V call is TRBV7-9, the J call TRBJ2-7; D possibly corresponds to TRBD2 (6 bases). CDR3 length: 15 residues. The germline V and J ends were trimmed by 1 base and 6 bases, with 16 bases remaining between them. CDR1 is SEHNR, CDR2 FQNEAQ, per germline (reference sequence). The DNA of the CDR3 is TGTGCCAGCAGCTTAGGGAGCGGGCAGGGACGCGAGCAGTACTTC. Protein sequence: CASSLGSGQGREQYF.

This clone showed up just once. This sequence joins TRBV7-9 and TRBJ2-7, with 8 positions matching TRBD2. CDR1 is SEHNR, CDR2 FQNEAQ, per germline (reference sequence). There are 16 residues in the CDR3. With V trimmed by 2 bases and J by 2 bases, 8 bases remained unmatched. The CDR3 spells CASSLSGGFSPYEQYF. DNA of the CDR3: TGTGCCAGCAGCTTATCGGGAGGGTTTAGCCCCTACGAGCAGTACTTC.

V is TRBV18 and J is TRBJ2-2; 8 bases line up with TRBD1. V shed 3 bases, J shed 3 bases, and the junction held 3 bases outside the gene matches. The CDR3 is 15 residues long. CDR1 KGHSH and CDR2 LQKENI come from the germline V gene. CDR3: CASSPDREDTGELFF. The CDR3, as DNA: TGTGCCAGCTCACCGGACAGGGAAGACACCGGGGAGCTGTTTTTT.

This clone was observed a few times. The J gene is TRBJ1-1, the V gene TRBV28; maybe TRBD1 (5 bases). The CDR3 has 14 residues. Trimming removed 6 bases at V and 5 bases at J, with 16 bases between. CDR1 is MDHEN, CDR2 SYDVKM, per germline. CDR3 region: CASRKGSLRTEAFF. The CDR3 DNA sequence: TGTGCCAGCAGAAAGGGGTCCCTACGTACTGAAGCTTTCTTT.

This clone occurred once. CDR3 DNA: TGTGCCAGCAGTTACAATGCGGGACTCTCTGGAAACACCATATATTTT. Translation: CASSYNAGLSGNTIYF. The chain has TRBV6-6 and TRBJ1-3; possibly TRBD1 for D (5 bases). The CDR3 length is 16 residues. The V gene's germline CDR1 is MNHNY and CDR2 SVGAGI (reference sequence). V dropped 2 bases and J dropped 0 bases, with 11 bases sitting between them.

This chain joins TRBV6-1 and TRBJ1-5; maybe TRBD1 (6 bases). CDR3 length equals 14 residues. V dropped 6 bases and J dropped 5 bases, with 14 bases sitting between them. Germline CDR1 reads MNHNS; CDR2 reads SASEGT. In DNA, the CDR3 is TGTGCCAGCAGCTTTGGGGGCACTCATCAGCCCCAGCATTTT. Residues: CASSFGGTHQPQHF.

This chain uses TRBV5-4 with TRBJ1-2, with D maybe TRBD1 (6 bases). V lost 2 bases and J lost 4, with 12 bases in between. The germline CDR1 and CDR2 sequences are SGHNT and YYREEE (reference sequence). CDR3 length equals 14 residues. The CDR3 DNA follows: TGTGCCAGCAGCTTTAATGGACAGATCTATGGCTACACCTTC. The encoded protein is CASSFNGQIYGYTF.

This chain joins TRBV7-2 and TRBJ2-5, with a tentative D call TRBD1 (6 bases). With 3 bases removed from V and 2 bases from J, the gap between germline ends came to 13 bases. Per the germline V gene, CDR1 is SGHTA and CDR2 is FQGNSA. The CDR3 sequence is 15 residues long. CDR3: CASSFQQGIQETQYF. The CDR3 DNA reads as TGTGCCAGCAGCTTTCAACAGGGAATTCAAGAGACCCAGTACTTC.

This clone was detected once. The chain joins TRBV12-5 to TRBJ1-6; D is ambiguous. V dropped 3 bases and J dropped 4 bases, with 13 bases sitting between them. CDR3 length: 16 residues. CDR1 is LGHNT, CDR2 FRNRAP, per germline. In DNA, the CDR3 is TGTGCTAGTGGTTTTAGGCAGGCCCCATATAATTCACCCCTCCACTTT. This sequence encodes CASGFRQAPYNSPLHF.

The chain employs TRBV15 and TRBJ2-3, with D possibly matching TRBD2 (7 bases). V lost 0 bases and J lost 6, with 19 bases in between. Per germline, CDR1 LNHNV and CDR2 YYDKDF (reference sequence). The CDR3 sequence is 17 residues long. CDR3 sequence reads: CATSRDWAAGAQDTQYF. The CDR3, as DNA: TGTGCCACCAGCAGAGATTGGGCGGCGGGGGCGCAGGATACGCAGTATTTT.

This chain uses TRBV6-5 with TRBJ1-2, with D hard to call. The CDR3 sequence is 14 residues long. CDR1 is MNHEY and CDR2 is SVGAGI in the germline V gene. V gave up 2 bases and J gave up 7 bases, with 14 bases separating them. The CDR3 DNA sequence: TGTGCCAGCAGTTACGGCCTACAGTCTCTTGGCTACACCTTC. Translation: CASSYGLQSLGYTF.

Written as DNA, the CDR3 is TGTGCCAGCCAGCAGGCCCCCTTTAGGATGAGCACAGATACGCAGTATTTT. It encodes CASQQAPFRMSTDTQYF. This chain uses TRBV19 with TRBJ2-3; no reliable D call. Looked up from germline, CDR1 is LNHDA and CDR2 is SQIVND (reference sequence). The CDR3 extends over 17 amino acids. Trimming took 9 bases from V and 0 from J, leaving 22 bases between them. The whole variable domain, remainder taken from reference TRBV19 and TRBJ2-3, is DGGITQSPKYLFRKEGQNVTLSCEQNLNHDAMYWYRQDPGQGLRLIYYSQIVNDFQKGDIAEGYSVSREKKESFPLTVTSAQKNPTAFYLCASQQAPFRMSTDTQYFGPGTRLTVL.

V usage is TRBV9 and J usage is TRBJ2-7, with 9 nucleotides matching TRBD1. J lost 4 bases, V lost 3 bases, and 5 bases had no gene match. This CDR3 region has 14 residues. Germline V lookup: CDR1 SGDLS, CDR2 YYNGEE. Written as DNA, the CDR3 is TGTGCCAGCAGCGCAAGCGGACAGGGGTACGAGCAGTACTTC. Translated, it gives CASSASGQGYEQYF.

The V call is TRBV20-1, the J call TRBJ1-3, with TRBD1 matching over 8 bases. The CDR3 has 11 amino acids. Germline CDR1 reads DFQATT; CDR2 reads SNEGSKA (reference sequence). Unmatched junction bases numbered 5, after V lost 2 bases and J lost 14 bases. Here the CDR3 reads CSARTGQGVYF. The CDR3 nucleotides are TGCAGTGCTAGAACTGGACAGGGTGTATATTTT.

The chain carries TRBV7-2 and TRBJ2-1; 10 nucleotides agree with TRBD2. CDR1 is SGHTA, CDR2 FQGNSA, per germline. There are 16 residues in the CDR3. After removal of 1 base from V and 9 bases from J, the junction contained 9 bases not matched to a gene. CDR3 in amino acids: CASSLVPAGGSGEQFF. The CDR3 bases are TGTGCCAGCAGCTTAGTTCCAGCGGGGGGGTCAGGTGAGCAGTTCTTC.

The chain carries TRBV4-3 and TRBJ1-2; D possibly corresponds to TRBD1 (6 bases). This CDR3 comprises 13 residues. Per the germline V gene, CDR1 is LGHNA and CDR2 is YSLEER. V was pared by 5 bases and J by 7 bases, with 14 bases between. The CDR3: CASSSTDSSGYTF. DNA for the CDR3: TGCGCCAGCAGCTCTACGGACAGTTCTGGCTACACCTTC.